What follows is one TCR beta chain and its context. The antigen remains undetermined. These data are taken from a study of cytotoxic CD8 clonotypes in ibrutinib-treated CLL. Study-level background: The patient breakdown showed fewer than twelve relapsed/refractory and around 16 treatment-naive cases, with 17 to 18 IGHV unmutated. Among responders, around 25 were partial and 2 complete; after median roughly 70 months, about 15 stayed remitted and 12 progressed.

TCRdb's table, derived via immunoSEQ multiplex PCR, lists solely in-frame clones and lacks some. The sample contains nearly 300,000 clones, more than 70% of which appear only once. Trimming took off 3 bases at V and 5 bases at J, with 5 bases between the two ends. There are 11 residues in the CDR3. Germline V gene lookup returns CDR1 DFQATT and CDR2 SNEGSKA (reference sequence). Regarding the study as a whole: Clonality measured at baseline exceeded age-matched healthy donors, tracking circulating CD8+ T-cell counts. Clonality, elevated at ibrutinib response, dropped back toward baseline at progression.

The genes are TRBV20-1 and TRBJ2-1; D is ambiguous. The source material was PBMCs, sampled at disease progression, from a patient treated with ibrutinib. The receptor's source is a human donor with chronic lymphocytic leukemia. CDR3 residues: CSASVNNEQFF. The CDR3 DNA reads TGCAGTGCTAGTGTGAACAATGAGCAGTTCTTC.